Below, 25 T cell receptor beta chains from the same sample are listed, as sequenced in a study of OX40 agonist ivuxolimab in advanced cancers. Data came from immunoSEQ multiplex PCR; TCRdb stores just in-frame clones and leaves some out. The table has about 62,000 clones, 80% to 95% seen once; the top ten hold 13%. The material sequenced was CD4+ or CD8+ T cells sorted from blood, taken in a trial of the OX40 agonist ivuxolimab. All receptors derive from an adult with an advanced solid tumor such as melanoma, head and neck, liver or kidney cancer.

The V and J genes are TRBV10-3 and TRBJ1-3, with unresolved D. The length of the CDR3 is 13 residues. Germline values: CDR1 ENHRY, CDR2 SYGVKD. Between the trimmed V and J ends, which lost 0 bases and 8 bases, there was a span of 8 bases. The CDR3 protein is CAISESRGDTIYF. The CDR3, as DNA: TGTGCCATCAGTGAGTCTCGGGGAGACACCATATATTTT.

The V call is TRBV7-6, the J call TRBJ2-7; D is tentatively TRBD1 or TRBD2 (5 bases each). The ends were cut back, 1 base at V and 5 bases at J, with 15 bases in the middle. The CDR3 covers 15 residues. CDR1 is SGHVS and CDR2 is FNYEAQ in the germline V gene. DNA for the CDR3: TGTGCCAGCAGCTTAGTTTTTGGGGGTGGTGACGAGCAGTACTTC. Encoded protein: CASSLVFGGGDEQYF.

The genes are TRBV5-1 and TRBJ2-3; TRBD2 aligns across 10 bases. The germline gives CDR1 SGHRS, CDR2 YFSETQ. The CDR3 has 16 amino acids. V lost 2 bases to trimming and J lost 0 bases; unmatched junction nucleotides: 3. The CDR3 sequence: CASSFRTSGSTDTQYF. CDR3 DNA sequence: TGCGCCAGCAGCTTCCGGACTAGCGGAAGCACAGATACGCAGTATTTT. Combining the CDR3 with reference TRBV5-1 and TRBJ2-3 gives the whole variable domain KAGVTQTPRYLIKTRGQQVTLSCSPISGHRSVSWYQQTPGQGLQFLFEYFSETQRNKGNFPGRFSGRQFSNSRSEMNVSTLELGDSALYLCASSFRTSGSTDTQYFGPGTRLTVL.

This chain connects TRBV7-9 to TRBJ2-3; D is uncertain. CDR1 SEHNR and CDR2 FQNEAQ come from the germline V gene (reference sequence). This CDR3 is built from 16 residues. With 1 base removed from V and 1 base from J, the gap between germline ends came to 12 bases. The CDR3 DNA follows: TGTGCCAGCAGCTTAGGGTGGCTAGAGGGCACAGATACGCAGTATTTT. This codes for CASSLGWLEGTDTQYF.

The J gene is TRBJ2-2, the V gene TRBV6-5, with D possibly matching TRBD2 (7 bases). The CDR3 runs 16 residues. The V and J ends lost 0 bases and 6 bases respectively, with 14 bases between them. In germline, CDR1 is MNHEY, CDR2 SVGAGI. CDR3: CASSYSVGGPSGELFF. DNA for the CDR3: TGTGCCAGCAGTTACTCTGTGGGGGGGCCCTCCGGGGAGCTGTTTTTT.

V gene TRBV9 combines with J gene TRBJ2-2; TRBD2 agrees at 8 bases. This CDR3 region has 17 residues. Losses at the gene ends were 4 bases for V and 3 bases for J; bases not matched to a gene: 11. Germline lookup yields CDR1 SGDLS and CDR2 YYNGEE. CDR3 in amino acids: CASSYPGRGDYTGELFF. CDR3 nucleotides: TGTGCCAGCAGCTATCCCGGGCGGGGGGATTACACCGGGGAGCTGTTTTTT. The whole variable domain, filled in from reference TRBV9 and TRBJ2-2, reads DSGVTQTPKHLITATGQRVTLRCSPRSGDLSVYWYQQSLDQGLQFLIQYYNGEERAKGNILERFSAQQFPDLHSELNLSSLELGDSALYFCASSYPGRGDYTGELFFGEGSRLTVL.

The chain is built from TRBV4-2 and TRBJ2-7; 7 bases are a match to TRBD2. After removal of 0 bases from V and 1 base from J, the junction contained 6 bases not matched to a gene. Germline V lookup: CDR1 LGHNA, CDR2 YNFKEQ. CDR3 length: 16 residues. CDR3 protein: CASSQDRGEGSYEQYF. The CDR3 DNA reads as TGTGCCAGCAGCCAAGATCGGGGGGAGGGATCCTACGAGCAGTACTTC.

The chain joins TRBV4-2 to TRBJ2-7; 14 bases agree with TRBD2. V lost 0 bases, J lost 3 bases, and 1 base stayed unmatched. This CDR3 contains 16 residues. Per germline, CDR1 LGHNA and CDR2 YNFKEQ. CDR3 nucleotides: TGTGCCAGCAGCCAAGAGGGGACTAGCGGGGGCTACGAGCAGTACTTC. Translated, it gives CASSQEGTSGGYEQYF.

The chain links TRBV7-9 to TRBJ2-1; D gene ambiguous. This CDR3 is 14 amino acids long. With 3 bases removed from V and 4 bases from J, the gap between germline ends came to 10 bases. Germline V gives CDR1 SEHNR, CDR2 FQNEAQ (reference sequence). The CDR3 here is CASSFPAEYNEQFF. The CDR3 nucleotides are TGTGCCAGCAGCTTTCCAGCTGAATACAATGAGCAGTTCTTC.

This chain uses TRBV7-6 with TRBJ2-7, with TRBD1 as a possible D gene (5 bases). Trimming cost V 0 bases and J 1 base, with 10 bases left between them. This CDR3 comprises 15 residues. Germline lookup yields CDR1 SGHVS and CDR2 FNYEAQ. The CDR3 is CASSLARTYSYEQYF. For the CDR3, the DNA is TGTGCCAGCAGCTTAGCTCGGACATATTCCTACGAGCAGTACTTC.

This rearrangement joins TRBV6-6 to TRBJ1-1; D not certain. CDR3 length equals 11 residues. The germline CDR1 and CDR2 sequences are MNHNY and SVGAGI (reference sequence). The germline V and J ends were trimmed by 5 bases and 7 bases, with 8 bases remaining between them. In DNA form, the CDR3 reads TGTGCCAGCAGTCCGGGATATGAAGCTTTCTTT. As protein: CASSPGYEAFF.

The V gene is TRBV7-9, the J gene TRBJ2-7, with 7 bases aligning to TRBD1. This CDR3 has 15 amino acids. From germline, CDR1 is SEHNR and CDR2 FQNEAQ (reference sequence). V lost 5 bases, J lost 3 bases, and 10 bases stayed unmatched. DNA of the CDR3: TGTGCCAGCAGCCCGCCAACGGGACAGAACTACGAGCAGTACTTC. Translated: CASSPPTGQNYEQYF.

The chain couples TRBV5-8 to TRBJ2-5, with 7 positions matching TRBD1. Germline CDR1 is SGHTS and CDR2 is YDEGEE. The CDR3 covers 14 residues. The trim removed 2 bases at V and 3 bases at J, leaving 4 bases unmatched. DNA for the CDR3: TGTGCCAGCAGCTTCCGACAGGGAGAAGAGACCCAGTACTTC. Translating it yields CASSFRQGEETQYF.

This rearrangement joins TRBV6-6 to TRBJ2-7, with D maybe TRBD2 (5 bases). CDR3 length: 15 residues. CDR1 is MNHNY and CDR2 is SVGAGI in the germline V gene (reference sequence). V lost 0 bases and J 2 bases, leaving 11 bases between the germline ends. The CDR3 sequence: CASSYSLGEAYEQYF. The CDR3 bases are TGTGCCAGCAGTTACTCACTAGGCGAGGCCTACGAGCAGTACTTC.

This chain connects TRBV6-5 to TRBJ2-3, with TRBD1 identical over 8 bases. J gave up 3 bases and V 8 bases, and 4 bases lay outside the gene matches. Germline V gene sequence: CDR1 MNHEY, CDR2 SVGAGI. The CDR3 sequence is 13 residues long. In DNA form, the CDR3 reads TGTGCCAGCGGACAGGGAGTGACAGATACGCAGTATTTT. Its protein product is CASGQGVTDTQYF.

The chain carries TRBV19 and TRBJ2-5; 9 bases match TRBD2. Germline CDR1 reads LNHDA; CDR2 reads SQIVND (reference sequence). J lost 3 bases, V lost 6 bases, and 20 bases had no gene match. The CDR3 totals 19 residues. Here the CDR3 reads CASSAEYYDAGGAEETQYF. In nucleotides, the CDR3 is TGTGCCAGTAGCGCTGAGTACTATGATGCGGGAGGGGCCGAAGAGACCCAGTACTTC.

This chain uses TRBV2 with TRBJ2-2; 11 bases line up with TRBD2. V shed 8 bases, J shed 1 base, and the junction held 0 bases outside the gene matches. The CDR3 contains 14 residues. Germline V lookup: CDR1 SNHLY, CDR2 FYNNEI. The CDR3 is CASLAGGNTGELFF. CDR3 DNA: TGTGCCAGCCTAGCGGGAGGGAACACCGGGGAGCTGTTTTTT.

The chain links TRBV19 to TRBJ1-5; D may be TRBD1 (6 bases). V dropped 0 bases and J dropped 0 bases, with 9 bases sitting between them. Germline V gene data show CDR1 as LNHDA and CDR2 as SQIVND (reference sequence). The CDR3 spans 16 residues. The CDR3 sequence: CASSIEGTYSNQPQHF. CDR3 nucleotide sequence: TGTGCCAGTAGTATAGAGGGGACATATAGCAATCAGCCCCAGCATTTT.

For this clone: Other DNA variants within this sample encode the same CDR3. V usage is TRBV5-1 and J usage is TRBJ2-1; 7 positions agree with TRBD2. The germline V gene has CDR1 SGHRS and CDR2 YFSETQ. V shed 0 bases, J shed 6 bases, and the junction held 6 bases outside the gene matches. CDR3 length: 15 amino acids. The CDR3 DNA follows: TGCGCCAGCAGCTTGGTTGGGGGGGGGTTCAATGAGCAGTTCTTC. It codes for CASSLVGGGFNEQFF.

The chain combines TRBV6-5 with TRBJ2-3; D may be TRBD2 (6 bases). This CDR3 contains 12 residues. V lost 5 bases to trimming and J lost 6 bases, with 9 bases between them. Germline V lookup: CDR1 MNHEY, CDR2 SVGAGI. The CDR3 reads CASSRRGDTQYF. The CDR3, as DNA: TGTGCCAGCAGTCGCCGGGGGGATACGCAGTATTTT.

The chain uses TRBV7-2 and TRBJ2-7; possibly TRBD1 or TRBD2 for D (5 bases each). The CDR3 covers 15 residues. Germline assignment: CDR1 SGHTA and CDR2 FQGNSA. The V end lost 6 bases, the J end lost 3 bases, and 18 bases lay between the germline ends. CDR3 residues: CASSYPGTGIYEQYF. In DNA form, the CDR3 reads TGTGCCAGCAGTTACCCCGGGACGGGGATCTACGAGCAGTACTTC.

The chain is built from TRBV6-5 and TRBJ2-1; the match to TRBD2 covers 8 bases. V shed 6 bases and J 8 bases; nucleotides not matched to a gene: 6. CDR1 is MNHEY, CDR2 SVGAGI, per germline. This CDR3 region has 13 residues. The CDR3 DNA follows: TGTGCCAGCAGCGGACTAGCAAGGGATGAGCAGTTCTTC. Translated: CASSGLARDEQFF.

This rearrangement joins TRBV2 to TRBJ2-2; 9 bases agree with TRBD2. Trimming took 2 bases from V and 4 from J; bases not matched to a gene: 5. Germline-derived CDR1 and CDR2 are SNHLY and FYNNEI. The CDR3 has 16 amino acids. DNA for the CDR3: TGTGCCAGCAGTGAAATTGGGACTAGCCCCACCGGGGAGCTGTTTTTT. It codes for CASSEIGTSPTGELFF.

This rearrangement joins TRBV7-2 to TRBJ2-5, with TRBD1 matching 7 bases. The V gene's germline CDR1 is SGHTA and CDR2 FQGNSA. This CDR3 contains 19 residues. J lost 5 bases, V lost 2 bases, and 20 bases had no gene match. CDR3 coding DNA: TGTGCCAGCAGCTTACCGTACCCGAAATCACAGGGGCCGGGGGAGACCCAGTACTTC. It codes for CASSLPYPKSQGPGETQYF.

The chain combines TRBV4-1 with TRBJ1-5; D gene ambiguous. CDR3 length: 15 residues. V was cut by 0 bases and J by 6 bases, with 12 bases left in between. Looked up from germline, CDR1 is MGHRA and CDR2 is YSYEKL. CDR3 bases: TGCGCCAGCAGCCAAGAGTGGGGAATTGGTCAGCCCCAGCATTTT. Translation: CASSQEWGIGQPQHF.